The clone carrying this T cell receptor (beta chain) was seen at least ten times. Its antigen is unknown. This sample was taken from a study of T-cell reconstitution after alpha-beta-depleted transplantation in children. Per the germline V gene, CDR1 is MNHNS and CDR2 is SASEGT. The V gene lost 1 base and the J gene lost 4 bases, with 16 bases spanning the gap. This CDR3 has 17 amino acids. Unique molecular identifiers were used in preparing the TCRbeta library. TCRdb passed the PCR reads through MiXCR, listing each CDR3 protein once. The sample gives roughly 180,000 distinct CDR3 sequences, over 8.5% of which show up once; about 12% is in the top ten. Study observations and caveats: There were reportedly several hundred expanded graft clones from which alpha-beta T cells came about two months after transplant. Surviving recipient cells, namely T cells and thymic progenitors, were the source of high day-60 TCRbeta diversity in some patients. Most T-cell counts and diversity one year after the transplant came from T cells that were newly produced.

The clonotype comes from a boy aged 2 to 10 with acute myeloid leukemia, due to receive a stem cell transplant. The rearrangement links TRBV6-1 to TRBJ1-4, with a weak D call TRBD1 (5 bases). This material consisted of PBMCs, taken before TCRalphabeta/CD19-depleted stem cell transplant. CDR3 in DNA: TGTGCCAGCAGTGAAGGTCCCCCAGACAGAGTTAATGAAAAACTGTTTTTT. It yields the protein CASSEGPPDRVNEKLFF.